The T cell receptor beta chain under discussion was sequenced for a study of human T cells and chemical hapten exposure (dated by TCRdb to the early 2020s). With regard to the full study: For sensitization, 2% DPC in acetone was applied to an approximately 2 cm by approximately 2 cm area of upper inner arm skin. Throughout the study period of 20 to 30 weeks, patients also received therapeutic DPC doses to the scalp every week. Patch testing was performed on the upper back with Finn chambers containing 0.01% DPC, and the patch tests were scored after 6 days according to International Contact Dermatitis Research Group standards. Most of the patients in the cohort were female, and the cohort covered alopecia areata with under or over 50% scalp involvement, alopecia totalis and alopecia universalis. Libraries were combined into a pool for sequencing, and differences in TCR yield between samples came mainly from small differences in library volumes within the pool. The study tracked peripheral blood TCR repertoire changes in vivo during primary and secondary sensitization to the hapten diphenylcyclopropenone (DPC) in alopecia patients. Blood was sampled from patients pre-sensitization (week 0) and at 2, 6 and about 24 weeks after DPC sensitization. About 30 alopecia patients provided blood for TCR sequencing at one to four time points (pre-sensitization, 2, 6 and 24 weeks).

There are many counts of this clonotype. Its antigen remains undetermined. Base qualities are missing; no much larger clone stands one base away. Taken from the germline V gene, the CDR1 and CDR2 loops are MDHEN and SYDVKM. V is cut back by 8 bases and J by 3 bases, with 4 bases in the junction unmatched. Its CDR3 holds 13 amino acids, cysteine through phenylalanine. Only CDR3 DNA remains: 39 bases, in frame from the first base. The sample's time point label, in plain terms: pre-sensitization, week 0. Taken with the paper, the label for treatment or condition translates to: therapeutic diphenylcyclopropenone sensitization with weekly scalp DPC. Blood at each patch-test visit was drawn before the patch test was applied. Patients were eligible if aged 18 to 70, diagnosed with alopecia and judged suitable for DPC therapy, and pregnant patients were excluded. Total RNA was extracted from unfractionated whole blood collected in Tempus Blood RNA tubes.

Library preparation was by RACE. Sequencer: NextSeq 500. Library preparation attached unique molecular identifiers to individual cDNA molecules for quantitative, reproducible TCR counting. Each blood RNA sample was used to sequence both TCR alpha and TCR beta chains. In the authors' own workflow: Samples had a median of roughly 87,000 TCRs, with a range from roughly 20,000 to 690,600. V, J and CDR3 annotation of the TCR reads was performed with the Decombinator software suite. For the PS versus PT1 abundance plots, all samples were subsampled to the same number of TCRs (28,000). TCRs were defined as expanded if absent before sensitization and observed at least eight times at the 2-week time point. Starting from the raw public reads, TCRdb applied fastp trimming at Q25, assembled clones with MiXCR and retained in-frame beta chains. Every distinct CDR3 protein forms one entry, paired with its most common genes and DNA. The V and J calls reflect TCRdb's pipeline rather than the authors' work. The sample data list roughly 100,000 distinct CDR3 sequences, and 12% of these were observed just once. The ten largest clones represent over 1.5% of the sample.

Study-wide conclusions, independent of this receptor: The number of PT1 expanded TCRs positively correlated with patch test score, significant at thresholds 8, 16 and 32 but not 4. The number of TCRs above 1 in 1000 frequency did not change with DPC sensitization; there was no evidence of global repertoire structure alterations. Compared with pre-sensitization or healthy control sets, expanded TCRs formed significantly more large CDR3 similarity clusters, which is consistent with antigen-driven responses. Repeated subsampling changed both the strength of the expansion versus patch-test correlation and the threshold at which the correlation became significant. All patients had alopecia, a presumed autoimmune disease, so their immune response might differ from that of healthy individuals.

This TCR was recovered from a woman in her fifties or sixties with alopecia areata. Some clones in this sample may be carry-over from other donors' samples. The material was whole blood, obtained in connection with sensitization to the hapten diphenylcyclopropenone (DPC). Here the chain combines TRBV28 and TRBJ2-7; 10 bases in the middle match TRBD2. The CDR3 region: CASRTSGHYEQYF. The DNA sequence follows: TGTGCCAGCCGGACTAGCGGACACTACGAGCAGTACTTC.